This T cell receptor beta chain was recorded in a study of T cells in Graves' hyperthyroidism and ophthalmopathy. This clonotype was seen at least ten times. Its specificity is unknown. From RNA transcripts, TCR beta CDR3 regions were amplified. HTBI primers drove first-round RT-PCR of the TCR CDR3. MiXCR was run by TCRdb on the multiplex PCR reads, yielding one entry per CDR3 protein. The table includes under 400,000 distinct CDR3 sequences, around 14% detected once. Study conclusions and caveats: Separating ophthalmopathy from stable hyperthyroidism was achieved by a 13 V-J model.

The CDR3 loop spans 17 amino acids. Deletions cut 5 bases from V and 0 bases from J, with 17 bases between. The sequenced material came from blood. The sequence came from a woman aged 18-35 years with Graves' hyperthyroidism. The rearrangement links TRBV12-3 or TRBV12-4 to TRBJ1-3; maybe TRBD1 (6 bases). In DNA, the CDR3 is TGTGCCAGCAGTCTTGGGTACAGGGAATACTCTGGAAACACCATATATTTT. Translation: CASSLGYREYSGNTIYF.